Following are 15 T cell receptor beta chains from one sample sequenced in a study of blood T cell repertoires in COVID-19. Method: immunoSEQ multiplex PCR; TCRdb's copy keeps in-frame clones and lacks some. The sample shows approximately 89,000 clones, roughly nine tenths of them seen only once. What was sequenced was peripheral blood. These receptors originate from a man between 65 and 80 years old with acute or convalescent COVID-19.

The chain has TRBV27 and TRBJ2-1; D is possibly TRBD1 (6 bases). V lost 2 bases to trimming and J lost 0 bases, with 8 bases between them. This CDR3 has 15 residues. The germline CDR1 and CDR2 sequences are MNHEY and SMNVEV (reference sequence). This CDR3 is CASSLTGSSYNEQFF. The CDR3 nucleotides read TGTGCCAGCAGTTTAACAGGGAGCTCCTACAATGAGCAGTTCTTC.

The chain employs TRBV6-5 and TRBJ2-7; D remains unclear. The ends were cut back, 7 bases at V and 4 bases at J, with 8 bases in the middle. CDR1 is MNHEY, CDR2 SVGAGI, per germline. This CDR3 is 11 amino acids long. The CDR3, as DNA: TGTGCCAGCAAGCAGACATACGAGCAGTACGTC. Translated: CASKQTYEQYV.

This sequence joins TRBV9 and TRBJ2-5, with 7 bases matching TRBD2. Germline CDR1 SGDLS, CDR2 YYNGEE. V shed 0 bases and J 6 bases; nucleotides not matched to a gene: 2. The CDR3 covers 13 residues. CDR3 loop: CASSVGGGKTQYF. DNA of the CDR3: TGTGCCAGCAGCGTAGGGGGAGGGAAGACCCAGTACTTC.

V gene TRBV6-1 combines with J gene TRBJ1-5, with D unresolved. Trimming shortened V by 0 bases and J by 4 bases, and 4 bases separated the two germline ends. CDR1 and CDR2 (germline): MNHNS, SASEGT. This CDR3 is 13 amino acids long. CDR3 nucleotide sequence: TGTGCCAGCAGTGAAGCGAGGAATCAGCCCCAGCATTTT. It encodes CASSEARNQPQHF.

This chain links TRBV2 with TRBJ2-3; 9 nucleotides align to TRBD2. V lost 7 bases and J lost 3; bases outside the gene matches: 11. This CDR3 contains 16 residues. CDR1 and CDR2 (germline): SNHLY, FYNNEI. CDR3 bases: TGTGCCAGCAAGGCGGGGGGGCGCGTGGTGACAGATACGCAGTATTTT. It encodes CASKAGGRVVTDTQYF.

The V and J genes are TRBV11-2 and TRBJ1-6, with D uncertain. The CDR3 has 15 residues. Germline V gene sequence: CDR1 SGHAT, CDR2 FQNNGV. Trimming left V 5 bases short and J 0 bases short, with 8 bases between. This CDR3 reads CASSPTYSYNSPLHF. Written as DNA, the CDR3 is TGTGCCAGCAGCCCAACATACTCCTATAATTCACCCCTCCACTTT. Full variable domain (rest looked up from reference TRBV11-2 and TRBJ1-6): EAGVAQSPRYKIIEKRQSVAFWCNPISGHATLYWYQQILGQGPKLLIQFQNNGVVDDSQLPKDRFSAERLKGVDSTLKIQPAKLEDSAVYLCASSPTYSYNSPLHFGNGTRLTVT.

The gene calls are TRBV5-4 and TRBJ2-3; no firm D call. V shed 4 bases and J shed 4 bases, with 13 bases lying between them. The length of the CDR3 is 14 residues. From germline, CDR1 is SGHNT and CDR2 YYREEE (reference sequence). The CDR3 DNA reads as TGTGCCAGCAGCCACAATGGGCAGCCAGATACGCAGTATTTT. It yields the protein CASSHNGQPDTQYF. Full variable domain (rest looked up from reference TRBV5-4 and TRBJ2-3): ETGVTQSPTHLIKTRGQQVTLRCSSQSGHNTVSWYQQALGQGPQFIFQYYREEENGRGNFPPRFSGLQFPNYSSELNVNALELDDSALYLCASSHNGQPDTQYFGPGTRLTVL.

This chain links TRBV9 with TRBJ1-2; D gene unclear. This CDR3 is built from 13 residues. V was cut by 0 bases and J by 5 bases, with 8 bases left in between. Germline V lookup: CDR1 SGDLS, CDR2 YYNGEE. The CDR3 reads CASSVVDAYGYTF. CDR3 nucleotides: TGTGCCAGCAGCGTAGTAGATGCTTATGGCTACACCTTC.

The CDR3 is CAITQGTEGGYTF. The CDR3 coding sequence is TGTGCCATCACCCAAGGGACAGAGGGAGGCTACACCTTC. The chain is built from TRBV10-3 and TRBJ1-2, with 7 bases matching TRBD1. The CDR3 is made up of 13 amino acids. The junction had 10 bases not matched to a gene; V was cut back by 7 bases and J by 8 bases. Germline V gene data show CDR1 as ENHRY and CDR2 as SYGVKD.

This clone was detected many times. This sequence joins TRBV12-3 or TRBV12-4 and TRBJ1-1, with D maybe TRBD1 (5 bases). Trimming removed 6 bases at V and 1 base at J, with 6 bases between. The CDR3 spans 12 residues. In nucleotides, the CDR3 is TGTGCCAGCAGCGACAGGAACACTGAAGCTTTCTTT. Translating it yields CASSDRNTEAFF.

The J gene is TRBJ1-2, the V gene TRBV27; 9 bases are shared with TRBD1. Germline lookup yields CDR1 MNHEY and CDR2 SMNVEV (reference sequence). Trimming at V came to 5 bases and at J to 1 base, leaving 11 bases not matched to a gene. This CDR3 comprises 17 residues. The CDR3 protein is CASSKWGQGNLNYGYTF. Written as DNA, the CDR3 is TGTGCCAGCAGTAAATGGGGACAGGGTAACCTTAACTATGGCTACACCTTC.

The rearrangement links TRBV7-8 to TRBJ2-1; 7 positions agree with TRBD1. CDR3 length: 15 amino acids. The ends lost 0 bases at V and 6 bases at J; junction bases unmatched: 5. Germline-derived CDR1 and CDR2 are SGHVS and FQNEAQ. The CDR3 coding sequence is TGTGCCAGCAGCTTAGCGAGGGGGCTAGGCAATGAGCAGTTCTTC. This sequence encodes CASSLARGLGNEQFF.

The V call is TRBV6-5, the J call TRBJ1-3; D is possibly TRBD1 (6 bases). Trimming took 3 bases from V and 2 from J, leaving 11 bases between them. Germline-derived CDR1 and CDR2 are MNHEY and SVGAGI. The CDR3 consists of 15 residues. The CDR3 coding sequence is TGTGCCAGCAGTTATTCCAGGGGTACTGGAAACACCATATATTTT. As protein: CASSYSRGTGNTIYF.

The chain joins TRBV5-1 to TRBJ2-7; tentative D call: TRBD1 (6 bases). V lost 1 base and J lost 6, with 20 bases in between. The germline V gene has CDR1 SGHRS and CDR2 YFSETQ. The CDR3 extends over 16 amino acids. CDR3: CASSLFGGAKVSEQYF. As DNA, the CDR3 is TGCGCCAGCAGCTTGTTTGGGGGCGCAAAGGTGAGCGAGCAGTACTTC.

The rearrangement links TRBV7-8 to TRBJ1-4; D uncertain. The CDR3 spans 15 residues. V was cut by 5 bases and J by 3 bases, with 13 bases left in between. From germline, CDR1 is SGHVS and CDR2 FQNEAQ. The DNA of the CDR3 is TGTGCCAGCAGCCCGGGGATTTCTCCTAATGAAAAACTGTTTTTT. It is translated as CASSPGISPNEKLFF.